These 8 T cell receptor beta chains came from one sample sequenced in a study of blood T cell repertoires in COVID-19. Sequencing was performed with immunoSEQ multiplex PCR; in TCRdb, only in-frame clones are kept and a portion is missing. The profile shows over 90,000 clones, approximately 78% of them singletons. The sample comprised peripheral blood. These receptors were obtained from a man aged 45-60 years with active or convalescent COVID-19.

Only a few counts were recorded for this clone. The rearrangement joins TRBV6-5 to TRBJ1-2; a weak D match, TRBD1 (5 bases). CDR3 length equals 13 residues. V lost 5 bases, J lost 1 base, and 8 bases lay in between. Germline V gives CDR1 MNHEY, CDR2 SVGAGI. The CDR3 region is CASSIDSNYGYTF. DNA of the CDR3: TGTGCCAGCAGTATCGACAGTAACTATGGCTACACCTTC.

This sequence joins TRBV5-4 and TRBJ2-2; 11 bases agree with TRBD1. The J segment lost 7 bases and the V segment lost 4 bases, leaving 9 bases of the junction unmatched. Per germline, CDR1 SGHNT and CDR2 YYREEE (reference sequence). The CDR3 sequence is 16 residues long. The CDR3 coding sequence is TGTGCCAGCAGCATAAGGACAGGGGGCAAGTTCGGGGAGCTGTTTTTT. Encoded protein: CASSIRTGGKFGELFF. Together with reference TRBV5-4 and TRBJ2-2, the CDR3 gives the full variable domain: ETGVTQSPTHLIKTRGQQVTLRCSSQSGHNTVSWYQQALGQGPQFIFQYYREEENGRGNFPPRFSGLQFPNYSSELNVNALELDDSALYLCASSIRTGGKFGELFFGEGSRLTVL.

The J gene is TRBJ1-2, the V gene TRBV3-1 (or the pseudogene TRBV3-2); D is uncertain. Germline lookup yields CDR1 LGHDT and CDR2 YNNKEL (reference sequence). Trimming shortened V by 3 bases and J by 4 bases, and 6 bases separated the two germline ends. There are 12 residues in the CDR3. CDR3 DNA: TGTGCCAGCAGCCAGGAGGGCTATGGCTACACCTTC. Translating gives CASSQEGYGYTF.

V is TRBV5-6 and J is TRBJ1-1; D uncertain. The CDR3 contains 16 residues. The V and J ends lost 6 bases and 3 bases respectively, with 21 bases between them. Germline loops: CDR1 SGHDT, CDR2 YYEEEE. Written as DNA, the CDR3 is TGTGCCAGCACTTTCGAGGAGGCGCGGTTGGACACTGAAGCTTTCTTT. Translated, it gives CASTFEEARLDTEAFF.

The chain couples TRBV6-5 to TRBJ2-7, with 9 bases that match TRBD1. The CDR3 runs to 12 residues. Germline loops: CDR1 MNHEY, CDR2 SVGAGI. The trim removed 7 bases at V and 4 bases at J, leaving 2 bases unmatched. CDR3 protein: CASTGTGYEQYF. CDR3 nucleotide sequence: TGTGCCAGCACCGGGACAGGGTACGAGCAGTACTTC.

The chain employs TRBV3-1 (or the pseudogene TRBV3-2) and TRBJ1-2; 9 positions agree with TRBD1. V was pared by 4 bases and J by 5 bases, with 8 bases of the junction left unmatched. Germline V gene sequence: CDR1 LGHDT, CDR2 YNNKEL (reference sequence). The CDR3 covers 15 residues. Written as DNA, the CDR3 is TGTGCCAGCAGCCCCCGGGACAGGGCCCATTATGGCTACACCTTC. It specifies CASSPRDRAHYGYTF.

The rearrangement uses TRBV5-4 and TRBJ2-7, with 7 bases that match TRBD1. Germline CDR1 SGHNT, CDR2 YYREEE (reference sequence). After removal of 4 bases from V and 2 bases from J, the junction contained 9 bases not matched to a gene. This CDR3 region has 15 residues. In nucleotides, the CDR3 is TGTGCCAGCAGCCCACTACAGGGGCAACCCTACGAGCAGTACTTC. This encodes CASSPLQGQPYEQYF.

V is TRBV6-5 and J is TRBJ2-4; weak D call: TRBD1 (5 bases). This CDR3 is 14 amino acids long. Per the germline V gene, CDR1 is MNHEY and CDR2 is SVGAGI. Trimming stripped 3 bases from V and 8 bases from J, with 14 bases between. The CDR3 reads CASSYVPRADIQYF. The CDR3 bases are TGTGCCAGCAGTTATGTCCCCAGGGCAGACATTCAGTACTTC.